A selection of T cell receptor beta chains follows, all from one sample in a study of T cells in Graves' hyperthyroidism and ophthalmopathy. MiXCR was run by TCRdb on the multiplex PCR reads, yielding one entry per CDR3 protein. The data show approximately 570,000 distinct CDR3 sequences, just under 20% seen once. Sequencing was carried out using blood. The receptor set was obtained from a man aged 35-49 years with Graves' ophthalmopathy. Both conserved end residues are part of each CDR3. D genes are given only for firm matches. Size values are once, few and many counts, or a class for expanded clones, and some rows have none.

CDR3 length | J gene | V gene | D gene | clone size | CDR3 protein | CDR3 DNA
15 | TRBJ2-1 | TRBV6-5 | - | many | CASSYSWGSDNEQFF | TGTGCCAGCAGTTACTCATGGGGTAGCGACAATGAGCAGTTCTTC
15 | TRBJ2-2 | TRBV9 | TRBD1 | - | CASRGTGPNTGELFF | TGTGCCAGCAGGGGGACAGGGCCCAACACCGGGGAGCTGTTTTTT
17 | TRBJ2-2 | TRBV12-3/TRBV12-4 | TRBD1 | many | CASSSRQGAVGTGELFF | TGTGCCAGCAGTTCTCGACAGGGGGCGGTTGGCACCGGGGAGCTGTTTTTT
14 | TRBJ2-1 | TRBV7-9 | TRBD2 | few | CASTTTSGVQEQFF | TGTGCCAGCACCACGACTAGCGGGGTCCAAGAGCAGTTCTTC
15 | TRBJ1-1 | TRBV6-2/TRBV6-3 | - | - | CASSCSSLTRTEAFF | TGTGCCAGCAGTTGCTCGTCGTTGACTCGGACTGAAGCTTTCTTT
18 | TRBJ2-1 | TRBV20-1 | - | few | CSARDYETRLAHYNEQFF | TGCAGTGCTAGAGATTATGAGACGCGGCTGGCCCACTACAATGAGCAGTTCTTC
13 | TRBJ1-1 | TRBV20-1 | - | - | CSARARGATEAFF | TGCAGTGCTAGAGCGAGAGGGGCCACTGAAGCTTTCTTT
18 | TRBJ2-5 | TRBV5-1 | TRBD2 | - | CASSSRLAGAGMKETQYF | TGCGCCAGCAGCTCCCGGCTAGCGGGGGCTGGGATGAAGGAGACCCAGTACTTC
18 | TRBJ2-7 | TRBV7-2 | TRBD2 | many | CASSLDWGTSGFSYEQYF | TGTGCCAGCAGCTTAGATTGGGGGACTAGCGGGTTTTCCTACGAGCAGTACTTC
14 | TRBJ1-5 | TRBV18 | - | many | CASSPDGGNQPQHF | TGTGCCAGCTCACCAGACGGGGGCAATCAGCCCCAGCATTTT
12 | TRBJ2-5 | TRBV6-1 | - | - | CASTGKGETQYF | TGTGCCAGCACGGGGAAAGGAGAGACCCAGTACTTC
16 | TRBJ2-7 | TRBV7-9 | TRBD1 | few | CASSPTFGTGPYEQYF | TGTGCCAGCAGCCCGACTTTTGGGACAGGGCCCTACGAGCAGTACTTC
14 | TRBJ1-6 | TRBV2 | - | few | CASVSGGGHSPLHF | TGTGCCAGCGTATCGGGGGGGGGCCATTCACCCCTCCACTTT
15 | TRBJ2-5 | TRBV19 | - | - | CASSSERAGQETQYF | TGTGCCAGTAGTTCCGAGAGGGCCGGTCAAGAGACCCAGTACTTC
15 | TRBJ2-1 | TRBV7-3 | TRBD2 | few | CASSRGTSGMDEQFF | TGTGCCAGCAGCCGCGGGACTAGCGGGATGGATGAGCAGTTCTTC
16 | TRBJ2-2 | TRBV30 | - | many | CAWSVLGNYNTGELFF | TGTGCCTGGAGTGTACTCGGTAACTACAACACCGGGGAGCTGTTTTTT
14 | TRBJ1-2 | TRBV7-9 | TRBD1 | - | CASSFGQAYYGYTF | TGTGCCAGCAGCTTTGGACAGGCTTACTATGGCTACACCTTC
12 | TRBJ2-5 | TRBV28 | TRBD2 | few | CASSPGGPFQYF | TGTGCCAGCAGTCCGGGGGGGCCCTTTCAGTACTTC
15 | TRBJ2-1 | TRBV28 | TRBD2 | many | CASTPSGGPYNEQFF | TGTGCCAGCACCCCCTCGGGAGGACCTTACAATGAGCAGTTCTTC
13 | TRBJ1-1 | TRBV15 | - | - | CATSRDQNTEAFF | TGTGCCACCAGCAGAGACCAGAACACTGAAGCTTTCTTT
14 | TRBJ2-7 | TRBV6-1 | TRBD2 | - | CASKRSGSPYEQYF | TGTGCCAGCAAAAGGAGCGGGAGTCCCTACGAGCAGTACTTC
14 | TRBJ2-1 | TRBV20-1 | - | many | CSARPGVVTNEQFF | TGCAGTGCTAGGCCGGGGGTTGTGACTAATGAGCAGTTCTTC
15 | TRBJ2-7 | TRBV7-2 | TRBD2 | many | CASSRVAGGSYEQYF | TGTGCCAGCAGCCGGGTAGCGGGAGGGTCCTACGAGCAGTACTTC
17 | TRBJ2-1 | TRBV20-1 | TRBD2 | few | CSARWTSGWSSYNEQFF | TGCAGTGCTAGGTGGACTAGCGGGTGGAGCTCCTACAATGAGCAGTTCTTC
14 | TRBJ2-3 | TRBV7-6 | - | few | CASSFRGLTDTQYF | TGTGCCAGCAGCTTTCGGGGGCTCACAGATACGCAGTATTTT
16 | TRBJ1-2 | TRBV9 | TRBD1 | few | CASSPRTGSTNYGYTF | TGTGCCAGCAGCCCGCGGACAGGGTCAACTAACTATGGCTACACCTTC